The clone carrying this T cell receptor (beta chain) showed up just once. The data were taken from a study of blood T cell repertoires in COVID-19. Study information: The study drew acute and convalescent COVID-19 samples from the United States, Italy and Spain. T cells, B-cell-depleted T cells, or PBMCs provided the cDNA or gDNA that served as material.

Clones were read by immunoSEQ multiplex PCR, and TCRdb kept only the in-frame ones, dropping some. Of around 250,000 clones in the sample, 90% to 95% were seen once. The CDR3 covers 16 residues. Trimming pared 1 base from V and 1 base from J, leaving 13 bases between. The germline V gene encodes CDR1 MGHRA and CDR2 YSYEKL. This chain uses TRBV4-1 with TRBJ1-1, with D hard to call. The sequencing input was PBMCs or T cells enriched from blood (not recorded which). The sequence was obtained from a human donor in a cohort exposed to, infected with or recovered from COVID-19 (not recorded which). The donor label of this sample is uncertain. DNA of the CDR3: TGCGCCAGCAGCCAAGGGGGAGGGCGGAAGAACACTGAAGCTTTCTTT. Protein sequence: CASSQGGGRKNTEAFF.